These T cell receptor beta chains were read from a single sample in a study of blood T cells in healthy people across ages. MiXCR was run by TCRdb on the 5' RACE reads, yielding one entry per CDR3 protein. The table has some 1.4 million distinct CDR3 sequences, roughly 40% seen once; the top ten hold around 8%. Source material: blood. The receptor set was obtained from a woman younger than 30 in good health. The CDR3 runs from the conserved cysteine through the conserved F or W. Fields, in order: J gene, D gene, V gene, clone size, CDR3 DNA, CDR3 protein. D genes are given only for firm matches. Clone size, where shown, is once, few, many, or a class for clones that have expanded.

>TRBJ1-2|NA|TRBV3-1|few
TGTGCCAGCGGAAACCCCGGGCGGGGGATCTATGGCTACACCTTC
CASGNPGRGIYGYTF
>TRBJ2-5|TRBD1|TRBV6-1|NA
TGTGCCAGCAGTGAAGCTATCCGACAGGGACCACAAGAGACCCAGTACTTC
CASSEAIRQGPQETQYF
>TRBJ2-2|TRBD2|TRBV5-1|many
TGCGCCAGCAGACTAGCGGTTATGAACACCGGGGAGCTGTTTTTT
CASRLAVMNTGELFF
>TRBJ2-1|TRBD1|TRBV5-1|NA
TGCGCCATCAGCTCTCCCCCGGGACAGGGCTTGAATGAGCAGTTCTTC
CAISSPPGQGLNEQFF
>TRBJ2-1|TRBD2|TRBV11-2|few
TGTGCCAGCAGGTCCCCGGGACTAGCGGGTGGGAATGAGCAGTTCTTC
CASRSPGLAGGNEQFF
>TRBJ2-4|TRBD2|TRBV11-2|NA
TGTGCCAGCAGCTTAGGACTAGCCCCGTACTTC
CASSLGLAPYF
>TRBJ1-2|NA|TRBV12-3/TRBV12-4|NA
TGTGCCAGCAAAATACCTGGGCCCTATGGCTACACCTTC
CASKIPGPYGYTF
>TRBJ2-6|NA|TRBV10-3|NA
TGTGCCATCAGTGTATCCAACTCTGGGGCCAACGTCCTGACTTTC
CAISVSNSGANVLTF
>TRBJ2-3|NA|TRBV20-1|NA
TGCAGTGCTTCACCGACCTCAGGGGTCACAGATACGCAGTATTTT
CSASPTSGVTDTQYF
>TRBJ2-1|NA|TRBV2|few
TGTGCCAGCAGTGAAGAATCTGGATCAGCGGACAATGAGCAGTTCTTC
CASSEESGSADNEQFF
>TRBJ2-3|TRBD2|TRBV5-1|NA
TGCGCCAGCAGCTTGCGGCTAGCGGGAGGGCCCACAGATACGCAGTATTTT
CASSLRLAGGPTDTQYF
>TRBJ1-5|NA|TRBV20-1|NA
TGCAGTGCTAGACCCACGGACCTTTATCAGCCCCAGCATTTT
CSARPTDLYQPQHF
>TRBJ2-2|TRBD2|TRBV12-5|NA
TGTGCTAGTGGTTTGTTCCCCGGGACTAGCGGGAGAGTTACCGGGGAGCTGTTTTTT
CASGLFPGTSGRVTGELFF
>TRBJ2-1|NA|TRBV14|NA
TGTGCCAGCAGCCAAGGTATCAGGGGGGTCTACAATGAGCAGTTCTTC
CASSQGIRGVYNEQFF
>TRBJ1-4|NA|TRBV20-1|few
TGCAGTGCTAAGGACGGGCGTAATGAAAAACTGTTTTTT
CSAKDGRNEKLFF